The 24 T cell receptor beta chains below all came from one sample that was sequenced in a study of neurological immune-mediated disorders (dated by TCRdb to the late 2010s). Receptor amplification or capture employed 5' RACE. TCRdb lists the instrument as Illumina HiSeq 2500. TCRdb trimmed the raw reads at Q25, called clones with MiXCR and kept productive beta chains. Duplicate CDR3 protein sequences are folded into a single record with the most common DNA and genes. Counted in this sample were roughly 60,000 distinct CDR3 sequences; over 9.5% of them appeared once. Of the sample, approximately 2% is held by the ten largest clones. The sequencing sample was made of PBMCs. Every receptor here comes from a man aged 60 to 69 in good health.

This clonotype was found many times. CDR3 in DNA: TGTGCCAGCAGTTTGGCGGGGGTTAACACTGAAGCTTTCTTT. It encodes CASSLAGVNTEAFF. The chain has TRBV12-3 or TRBV12-4 and TRBJ1-1, with D perhaps matching TRBD1 (5 bases). V lost 3 bases and J lost 2, with 10 bases in between. The CDR3 has 14 amino acids.

The chain links TRBV5-1 to TRBJ1-3; no clear D. Trimming pared 0 bases from V and 0 bases from J, leaving 7 bases between. This CDR3 spans 15 amino acids. The V gene's germline CDR1 is SGHRS and CDR2 YFSETQ. Here the CDR3 reads CASSLDDASGNTIYF. Written as DNA, the CDR3 is TGCGCCAGCAGCTTGGATGATGCCTCTGGAAACACCATATATTTT.

This sequence joins TRBV18 and TRBJ2-3; no definite D call. Trimming took off 3 bases at V and 4 bases at J, with 8 bases between the two ends. CDR1 is KGHSH, CDR2 LQKENI, per germline. The CDR3 is made up of 13 amino acids. The CDR3 sequence is CASSPYLADTQYF. CDR3 bases: TGTGCCAGCTCACCTTATTTGGCAGATACGCAGTATTTT. The full variable domain, rest sourced from reference TRBV18 and TRBJ2-3, is NAGVMQNPRHLVRRRGQEARLRCSPMKGHSHVYWYRQLPEEGLKFMVYLQKENIIDESGMPKERFSAEFPKEGPSILRIQQVVRGDSAAYFCASSPYLADTQYFGPGTRLTVL.

This clonotype was observed many times. This chain joins TRBV4-2 and TRBJ2-2; TRBD2 might be the D (6 bases). This CDR3 is built from 17 residues. Germline V gene sequence: CDR1 LGHNA, CDR2 YNFKEQ. Trimming removed 0 bases at V and 3 bases at J, with 14 bases between. The CDR3 region is CASSQEDSGIYTGELFF. CDR3 nucleotides: TGTGCCAGCAGCCAAGAAGATAGCGGTATTTACACCGGGGAGCTGTTTTTT.

This clonotype has ten or more counts. The rearrangement joins TRBV7-2 to TRBJ2-7; D is perhaps TRBD1 or TRBD2 (5 bases each). Per germline, CDR1 SGHTA and CDR2 FQGNSA. Trimming took 5 bases from V and 3 from J, leaving 14 bases between them. This CDR3 is built from 14 residues. The CDR3, as DNA: TGTGCCAGCAGCCAAACGGGGCAGCTCTACGAGCAGTACTTC. Translation: CASSQTGQLYEQYF.

This clonotype was found many times. The chain joins TRBV20-1 to TRBJ2-2, with D possibly TRBD2 on 6 matching bases. Germline values: CDR1 DFQATT, CDR2 SNEGSKA (reference sequence). The CDR3 extends over 12 amino acids. V dropped 5 bases and J dropped 6 bases, with 10 bases sitting between them. The CDR3 is CSAGGIPGELFF. Here the CDR3 DNA reads TGCAGTGCTGGGGGGATACCCGGGGAGCTGTTTTTT.

Notes on this clonotype: This may be a read error, as it is one base from a much larger clone. This sequence joins TRBV18 and TRBJ2-3; no definite D call. The CDR3 contains 12 residues. Germline V gene data show CDR1 as KGHSH and CDR2 as LQKENI. The CDR3 here is CVSSSQPHTQYF. CDR3 nucleotide sequence: TGTGTCAGCTCATCACAGCCACATACGCAGTATTTT.

This clonotype appeared a few times. The rearrangement links TRBV25-1 to TRBJ2-5, with TRBD1 matching over 8 bases. The CDR3 spans 14 residues. Germline V gene sequence: CDR1 MGHDK, CDR2 SYGVNS. After removal of 3 bases from V and 5 bases from J, the junction contained 5 bases not matched to a gene. The CDR3 loop reads CASSDPGGAETQYF. CDR3 sequence (DNA): TGTGCCAGCAGTGACCCAGGGGGCGCGGAGACCCAGTACTTC.

This clonotype was seen repeatedly, ten times or more. The CDR3 DNA reads as TGTGCCAGCAGCACGGGGGGAAATGGCTACACCTTC. This translates into CASSTGGNGYTF. This chain links TRBV12-3 or TRBV12-4 with TRBJ1-2, with a possible D match to TRBD1 (5 bases). There are 12 residues in the CDR3. Trimming stripped 6 bases from V and 6 bases from J, with 11 bases between.

This clonotype was found many times. The chain couples TRBV5-1 to TRBJ2-3, with TRBD2 identical over 12 bases. After removal of 0 bases from V and 11 bases from J, the junction contained 4 bases not matched to a gene. Germline V gene lookup returns CDR1 SGHRS and CDR2 YFSETQ. CDR3 length: 14 amino acids. The CDR3 loop is CASSLELAGGRQYF. Here the CDR3 DNA reads TGCGCCAGCAGCTTGGAGCTAGCGGGGGGGCGGCAGTATTTT.

This clonotype turned up a few times. The genes are TRBV7-2 and TRBJ1-1, with D perhaps TRBD1 (5 bases). The germline V gene encodes CDR1 SGHTA and CDR2 FQGNSA. V was cut by 6 bases and J by 3 bases, with 14 bases left in between. The CDR3 runs 14 residues. The CDR3 here is CASSVQGVYTEAFF. CDR3 bases: TGTGCCAGCAGTGTCCAAGGGGTGTACACTGAAGCTTTCTTT.

This clonotype was picked up many times. This chain connects TRBV5-1 to TRBJ2-7; D perhaps matches TRBD2 (6 bases). V gave up 7 bases and J gave up 6 bases, with 14 bases separating them. Looked up from germline, CDR1 is SGHRS and CDR2 is YFSETQ. The CDR3 spans 12 residues. CDR3 loop: CASHRGKGEQYF. The CDR3 DNA follows: TGCGCCAGCCATCGGGGGAAAGGCGAGCAGTACTTC.

Comment on this clonotype: A much larger clonotype is one base distant, so this may be a read error. V gene TRBV28 combines with J gene TRBJ1-6, with 7 bases identical to TRBD1. CDR3 size: 14 residues. Germline loops: CDR1 MDHEN, CDR2 SYDVKM. V gave up 9 bases and J gave up 7 bases; unmatched junction bases: 9. The CDR3 sequence: CARSSGQLNSPLHF. The CDR3 DNA reads as TGTGCCAGAAGCTCGGGACAGCTCAATTCACCCCTCCACTTT.

In its sample, this clonotype was seen many times. The rearrangement links TRBV7-2 to TRBJ1-5; no definite D call. The CDR3 runs 13 residues. Germline CDR1 and CDR2: SGHTA and FQGNSA. V was pared by 5 bases and J by 4 bases, with 9 bases between. CDR3 protein: CASSQALNQPQHF. The DNA of the CDR3 is TGTGCCAGCAGCCAGGCCCTTAATCAGCCCCAGCATTTT.

This clonotype came up many times. The rearrangement uses TRBV7-9 and TRBJ1-1; D unresolved. CDR1 and CDR2 (germline): SEHNR, FQNEAQ (reference sequence). Trimming shortened V by 5 bases and J by 11 bases, and 12 bases separated the two germline ends. The CDR3 runs 11 residues. The CDR3 sequence is CASSQSAPAFF. For the CDR3, the DNA is TGTGCCAGCAGCCAGTCCGCCCCGGCTTTCTTT.

This clonotype was counted many times. The CDR3 DNA reads as TGTGCCAGCAGCTTATGGCGGGGGGAACAAGAGACCCAGTACTTC. Translation: CASSLWRGEQETQYF. This chain uses TRBV7-2 with TRBJ2-5, with 8 bases that match TRBD2. J lost 2 bases, V lost 2 bases, and 4 bases had no gene match. The CDR3 totals 15 residues. Looked up from germline, CDR1 is SGHTA and CDR2 is FQGNSA.

In this sample, this clonotype turned up many times. This sequence joins TRBV6-6 and TRBJ2-7; D gene unclear. Germline V gene sequence: CDR1 MNHNY, CDR2 SVGAGI (reference sequence). This CDR3 has 13 residues. V was clipped by 2 bases and J by 1 base, with 6 bases between them. Written as DNA, the CDR3 is TGTGCCAGCAGTTACAGTCAGTCCTACGAGCAGTACTTC. Amino acid sequence: CASSYSQSYEQYF.

This clonotype was seen repeatedly, ten times or more. The chain employs TRBV7-2 and TRBJ1-3; D remains ambiguous. Germline lookup yields CDR1 SGHTA and CDR2 FQGNSA. V shed 0 bases and J shed 0 bases, with 9 bases lying between them. There are 16 residues in the CDR3. CDR3 nucleotides: TGTGCCAGCAGCTTAGCCTTACGGAGCTCTGGAAACACCATATATTTT. As protein: CASSLALRSSGNTIYF.

The table lists this clonotype with many counts. The chain joins TRBV5-1 to TRBJ2-5; 7 positions agree with TRBD1. V shed 3 bases, J shed 14 bases, and the junction held 10 bases outside the gene matches. CDR1 is SGHRS and CDR2 is YFSETQ in the germline V gene. The CDR3 covers 12 residues. CDR3 loop: CASSSGQTISYF. The CDR3 DNA reads as TGCGCCAGCAGCTCGGGACAGACAATCTCCTACTTC.

The rearrangement joins TRBV11-2 to TRBJ1-1, with D possibly TRBD1 on 6 matching bases. Per germline, CDR1 SGHAT and CDR2 FQNNGV. The CDR3 covers 15 residues. Between the trimmed V and J ends, which lost 5 bases and 11 bases, there was a span of 24 bases. Here the CDR3 reads CASSPMGGFAYQAFF. Written as DNA, the CDR3 is TGTGCCAGCAGCCCCATGGGGGGCTTCGCTTATCAGGCTTTCTTT.

Many counts were recorded for this clonotype. The CDR3 bases are TGTGCCATCAGTGAGTCGACCAAGACGTGGGAGCAGTACTTC. As protein: CAISESTKTWEQYF. The rearrangement joins TRBV10-3 to TRBJ2-7, with D hard to call. From germline, CDR1 is ENHRY and CDR2 SYGVKD. This CDR3 spans 14 amino acids. The V and J ends lost 0 bases and 7 bases respectively, with 13 bases between them.

There are many counts of this clonotype. This sequence joins TRBV7-2 and TRBJ2-1, with 9 bases fitting TRBD2. Unmatched junction bases numbered 7, after V lost 6 bases and J lost 13 bases. The CDR3 totals 12 residues. Germline assignment: CDR1 SGHTA and CDR2 FQGNSA. The DNA for the CDR3 is TGTGCCAGCAGAGGGCGGGGGGGCGTTCAGTTCTTC. Its protein product is CASRGRGGVQFF. The variable domain in full, completed from reference TRBV7-2 and TRBJ2-1, reads GAGVSQSPSNKVTEKGKDVELRCDPISGHTALYWYRQSLGQGLEFLIYFQGNSAPDKSGLPSDRFSAERTGGSVSTLTIQRTQQEDSAVYLCASRGRGGVQFFGPGTRLTVL.

This clonotype came up many times. V and J are TRBV5-1 and TRBJ2-1, with TRBD2 as a possible D gene (5 bases). V was trimmed by 4 bases and J by 5 bases, leaving 19 bases between them. The CDR3 spans 16 residues. Germline V gene sequence: CDR1 SGHRS, CDR2 YFSETQ. CDR3 region: CASSPIGGLINNEQFF. In DNA form, the CDR3 reads TGCGCCAGCAGCCCGATTGGTGGACTGATAAACAATGAGCAGTTCTTC.

This clonotype was detected many times. The chain carries TRBV6-6 and TRBJ1-6; TRBD1 agrees at 10 bases. The CDR3 runs 14 residues. The V gene's germline CDR1 is MNHNY and CDR2 SVGAGI (reference sequence). With V trimmed by 7 bases and J by 6 bases, 3 bases remained unmatched. The CDR3 sequence is CASNRDRGNSPLHF. CDR3 DNA sequence: TGTGCCAGCAACCGGGACAGGGGTAATTCACCCCTCCACTTT.